Following are 20 T cell receptor beta chains from one sample sequenced in a study of blood T cell repertoires in COVID-19. The repertoire was sequenced with immunoSEQ multiplex PCR; TCRdb's copy has only in-frame clones and lacks some. There are just under 350,000 clones in the sample; almost 90% occur only once, and 6% to 8% lies in the top ten. Sequencing used peripheral blood. The receptors originated from a woman in her seventies with COVID-19, enrolled during active disease.

The gene calls are TRBV2 and TRBJ1-2; 10 positions match TRBD1. V lost 6 bases, J lost 8 bases, and 6 bases stayed unmatched. The CDR3 has 13 amino acids. CDR1 and CDR2 from the germline V gene are SNHLY and FYNNEI. The CDR3 spells CASRAGTGEGYTF. DNA of the CDR3: TGTGCCAGCAGAGCCGGGACAGGGGAAGGCTACACCTTC.

This chain connects TRBV6-1 to TRBJ1-5; D uncertain. V dropped 3 bases and J dropped 11 bases, with 11 bases sitting between them. This CDR3 is built from 12 residues. CDR1 MNHNS and CDR2 SASEGT come from the germline V gene. CDR3 DNA sequence: TGTGCCAGCAGTGAGGAGAGGTGGACCCAGCATTTT. Protein sequence: CASSEERWTQHF.

The V gene is TRBV7-2, the J gene TRBJ2-5; D might be TRBD1 (6 bases). The germline gives CDR1 SGHTA, CDR2 FQGNSA. This CDR3 is built from 13 residues. The ends were cut back, 5 bases at V and 1 base at J, with 8 bases in the middle. The CDR3 reads CASSPQGQETQYF. The CDR3 region has the DNA TGTGCCAGCAGCCCACAGGGCCAAGAGACCCAGTACTTC.

The chain uses TRBV30 and TRBJ1-2; TRBD1 aligns across 8 bases. Germline CDR1 GTSNPN, CDR2 SVGIG (reference sequence). V shed 0 bases, J shed 7 bases, and the junction held 7 bases outside the gene matches. This CDR3 has 14 residues. The CDR3 spells CAWSVVGTGGGYTF. DNA for the CDR3: TGTGCCTGGAGTGTAGTAGGGACAGGAGGTGGCTACACCTTC.

The rearrangement uses TRBV12-3 or TRBV12-4 and TRBJ2-2; D remains unclear. This CDR3 has 12 residues. Trimming left V 8 bases short and J 6 bases short, with 10 bases between. The CDR3 region is CASRYTAGELFF. The CDR3, as DNA: TGTGCCAGCCGGTATACGGCCGGGGAGCTGTTTTTT.

The rearrangement joins TRBV28 to TRBJ1-2; the match to TRBD1 covers 12 bases. The J segment lost 3 bases and the V segment lost 8 bases, leaving 7 bases of the junction unmatched. Germline loops: CDR1 MDHEN, CDR2 SYDVKM. The CDR3 totals 15 residues. The CDR3 reads CASFGGTGGHYGYTF. The CDR3 nucleotides are TGTGCCAGCTTCGGAGGGACAGGGGGCCACTATGGCTACACCTTC.

The gene calls are TRBV19 and TRBJ1-1, with 8 bases aligning to TRBD1. J lost 5 bases, V lost 7 bases, and 9 bases had no gene match. Germline V gene data show CDR1 as LNHDA and CDR2 as SQIVND (reference sequence). CDR3 length: 14 amino acids. This chain's CDR3 is CASTKDRVLTEAFF. CDR3 DNA sequence: TGTGCCAGTACAAAGGACAGGGTACTGACTGAAGCTTTCTTT.

The chain recombines TRBV24-1 with TRBJ2-3, with 14 bases that match TRBD2. The CDR3 contains 17 residues. V lost 3 bases to trimming and J lost 8 bases; unmatched junction nucleotides: 9. Per germline, CDR1 KGHDR and CDR2 SFDVKD. CDR3 loop: CATSDLGTSGGKGTQYF. Written as DNA, the CDR3 is TGTGCCACCAGTGATCTCGGGACTAGCGGGGGAAAGGGTACGCAGTATTTT.

This chain joins TRBV20-1 and TRBJ1-2, with TRBD1 as a possible D gene (5 bases). V lost 6 bases and J 1 base, leaving 15 bases between the germline ends. The germline V gene encodes CDR1 DFQATT and CDR2 SNEGSKA (reference sequence). The CDR3 extends over 14 amino acids. The CDR3 region has the DNA TGCAGTGCCAGTCATCGGGGGATTAACTATGGCTACACCTTC. Encoded protein: CSASHRGINYGYTF.

The CDR3 DNA reads as TGTGCCATCAGTGAGTCTGTTGCAGGGCTGAACACTGAAGCTTTCTTT. This translates into CAISESVAGLNTEAFF. The chain carries TRBV10-3 and TRBJ1-1; tentatively, D is TRBD1 (5 bases). The germline gives CDR1 ENHRY, CDR2 SYGVKD. The CDR3 has 16 amino acids. V was clipped by 0 bases and J by 0 bases, with 11 bases between them.

The chain carries TRBV30 and TRBJ2-1; tentatively, D is TRBD2 (6 bases). The germline CDR1 and CDR2 sequences are GTSNPN and SVGIG (reference sequence). This CDR3 has 14 amino acids. V dropped 0 bases and J dropped 5 bases, with 11 bases sitting between them. The CDR3 coding sequence is TGTGCCTGGAGTGTAGGAGGGGTACACAATGAGCAGTTCTTC. Translated: CAWSVGGVHNEQFF.

This clone was seen only once. This CDR3 is also generated by other DNA sequences in the sample. CDR3 residues: CASSLETAGGGELFF. CDR3 DNA sequence: TGCGCCAGCAGCTTAGAGACCGCGGGCGGCGGGGAGCTGTTTTTT. V is TRBV5-1 and J is TRBJ2-2, with TRBD2 as a possible D gene (5 bases). Germline CDR1 and CDR2: SGHRS and YFSETQ. The CDR3 consists of 15 residues. The V gene lost 2 bases and the J gene lost 7 bases, with 15 bases spanning the gap.

The chain employs TRBV5-8 and TRBJ2-2; TRBD1 might be the D (6 bases). The V end was cut by 3 bases, the J end by 4 bases, with 16 bases between. Germline V gene lookup returns CDR1 SGHTS and CDR2 YDEGEE. The CDR3 totals 16 residues. CDR3 in amino acids: CASSSPTGWSTGELFF. CDR3 in DNA: TGTGCCAGCAGCTCGCCGACAGGTTGGAGCACCGGGGAGCTGTTTTTT. Combining the CDR3 with reference TRBV5-8 and TRBJ2-2 gives the whole variable domain EAGVTQSPTHLIKTRGQQATLRCSPISGHTSVYWYQQALGLGLQFLLWYDEGEERNRGNFPPRFSGRQFPNYSSELNVNALELEDSALYLCASSSPTGWSTGELFFGEGSRLTVL.

CDR3 in DNA: TGTGCCAGCAGCCCCCGGGACAGCAATGAAAAACTGTTTTTT. It is translated as CASSPRDSNEKLFF. The rearrangement links TRBV7-8 to TRBJ1-4; TRBD1 aligns across 7 bases. Germline V lookup: CDR1 SGHVS, CDR2 FQNEAQ. V shed 5 bases and J 5 bases; nucleotides not matched to a gene: 5. The CDR3 consists of 14 residues. Supplemented by reference TRBV7-8 and TRBJ1-4, the full variable domain reads GAGVSQSPRYKVAKRGQDVALRCDPISGHVSLFWYQQALGQGPEFLTYFQNEAQLDKSGLPSDRFFAERPEGSVSTLKIQRTQQEDSAVYLCASSPRDSNEKLFFGSGTQLSVL.

The V call is TRBV7-9, the J call TRBJ1-3; TRBD1 matches at 8 bases. The CDR3 runs to 15 residues. With V trimmed by 3 bases and J by 1 base, 2 bases remained unmatched. In germline, CDR1 is SEHNR, CDR2 FQNEAQ (reference sequence). The CDR3: CASSLDRVSGNTIYF. CDR3 sequence (DNA): TGTGCCAGCAGCTTGGACAGGGTGTCTGGAAACACCATATATTTT.

The CDR3 bases are TGTGCCACCGACAGGGGTCCTAATGAAAAACTGTTTTTT. This translates into CATDRGPNEKLFF. The V call is TRBV30, the J call TRBJ1-4, with TRBD1 identical over 8 bases. V lost 8 bases, J lost 3 bases, and 5 bases stayed unmatched. This CDR3 has 13 residues. CDR1 is GTSNPN and CDR2 is SVGIG in the germline V gene (reference sequence).

The V call is TRBV5-1, the J call TRBJ1-2, with a weak D call TRBD1 (6 bases). The CDR3 covers 16 residues. Germline CDR1 reads SGHRS; CDR2 reads YFSETQ. The V end lost 4 bases, the J end lost 4 bases, and 20 bases lay between the germline ends. The CDR3 DNA reads as TGCGCCAGCAGCCCACAACAGGGACCCTCCCTCTATGGCTACACCTTC. Protein: CASSPQQGPSLYGYTF.

V gene TRBV4-1 combines with J gene TRBJ1-2, with 10 bases matching TRBD1. The CDR3 length is 15 residues. J lost 4 bases, V lost 2 bases, and 4 bases had no gene match. Germline V gene data show CDR1 as MGHRA and CDR2 as YSYEKL. The CDR3 DNA follows: TGCGCCAGCAGCCAAAGGGACAGGGGCGTCTATGGCTACACCTTC. This translates into CASSQRDRGVYGYTF.

The rearrangement links TRBV10-1 to TRBJ1-1, with TRBD1 matching 7 bases. With 3 bases clipped from V and 4 bases from J, the junction kept 5 bases outside the gene matches. Germline V gene sequence: CDR1 WNHNN, CDR2 SYGVQD (reference sequence). The CDR3 has 14 residues. CDR3: CASSEQGSGTEAFF. The CDR3 coding sequence is TGCGCCAGCAGTGAACAGGGGAGTGGCACTGAAGCTTTCTTT.

The chain combines TRBV3-1 (or the pseudogene TRBV3-2) with TRBJ1-2; D perhaps matches TRBD1 (6 bases). Germline V lookup: CDR1 LGHDT, CDR2 YNNKEL (reference sequence). CDR3 length equals 13 residues. The V and J ends lost 5 bases and 6 bases respectively, with 13 bases between them. CDR3 nucleotide sequence: TGTGCCAGCAGCTCTGGCAGGGGCCATGGCTACACCTTC. Translation: CASSSGRGHGYTF.